The TCR beta chain described here comes from a study of blood T cell repertoires in COVID-19 (dated by TCRdb to the early 2020s). As for the study more broadly: Samples from collaborators originated in the United States, Italy and Spain and spanned both the acute and convalescent phases of COVID-19. Subjects who had been exposed to COVID-19, were actively infected with it, or had recovered from it provided the deeply sampled blood TCRbeta repertoires that made up the dataset. The samples were drawn from the first 160 participants of the ongoing ImmuneRACE study and from under 1,500 subjects provided by 6 global collaborators. Where HLA class I and class II types were available, the types were taken from metadata supplied by the sample provider, not from assay-based typing. The material from the prospective study consisted of cDNA or gDNA derived from T cells, B-cell-depleted T cells, or PBMCs. A freely available public database, intended as a resource for researchers studying the immune response to SARS-CoV-2, is where the repertoires were released. A de-identified subject ID, COVID-19 status, age in years and sex were almost always included in the sample metadata. What the authors observed across the whole study: Clinical and demographic metadata were provided uncurated, with the amount varying by source and participant.

TCRbeta CDR3 regions were amplified from genomic DNA using the immunoSEQ Assay, a bias-controlled multiplex PCR. Per the source publication's procedure: Nucleated cell counts per sample were estimated from amplification of reference gene primers within the assay. To quantify the absolute abundance of each unique TCRbeta CDR3 rearrangement, sequence reads were collapsed and filtered. For each sample, productive Simpson clonality was calculated as the square root of Simpson's diversity index over productive rearrangements. This immuneACCESS table, as held by TCRdb, lists in-frame sequences with V and J called but not all clones. Of the missing ones, under half trace to an unresolved V gene in checked studies; the others have no known cause. V and J calls plus clone size are reproduced from that table; the DNA served to infer D and trimming. This sample holds roughly 120,000 clones; roughly 88% were observed only once. Clones ranked in the top ten supply about 0.8% of the sample.

As encoded in the germline V gene, CDR1 is SGHRS while CDR2 is YFSETQ. Germline trimming amounts to 5 bases on V and 1 base on J, with 11 as the count of junction bases outside the gene matches. Inclusive of the bounding cysteine and phenylalanine, the CDR3 is 16 residues long. The entry retains the CDR3 DNA only, 48 bases that are in frame from base 1. Collaborating institutions collected whole blood in K2EDTA tubes following their own protocols. For TCRbeta analysis, collaborators shipped samples as frozen whole blood, isolated PBMCs, or DNA extracted from either of those sample types. With respect to this clone: Its binding antigen is unknown. Within one base of it there is no much larger clone, and no base qualities were kept.

The sequencing sample was made of peripheral blood. The TCR comes from a woman in her 70s with acute or convalescent COVID-19. The chain links TRBV5-1 with TRBJ1-1; 7 nucleotides in the junction match TRBD1. The DNA reads TGCGCCAGCAGTTCGACCCCCGGGACAGCGAACACTGAAGCTTTCTTT. This sequence encodes CASSSTPGTANTEAFF.